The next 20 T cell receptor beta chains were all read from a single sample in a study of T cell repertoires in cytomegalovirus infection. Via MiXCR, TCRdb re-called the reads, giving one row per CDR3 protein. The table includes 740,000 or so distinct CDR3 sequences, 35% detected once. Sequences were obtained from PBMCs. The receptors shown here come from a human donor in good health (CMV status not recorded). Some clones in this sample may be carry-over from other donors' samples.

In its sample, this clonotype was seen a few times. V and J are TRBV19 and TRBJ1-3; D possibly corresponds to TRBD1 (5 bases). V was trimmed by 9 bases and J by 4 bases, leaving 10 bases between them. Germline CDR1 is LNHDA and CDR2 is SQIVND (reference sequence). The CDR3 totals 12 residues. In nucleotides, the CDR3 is TGTGCCAGCAGACAGTACGGAAACACCATATATTTT. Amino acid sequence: CASRQYGNTIYF.

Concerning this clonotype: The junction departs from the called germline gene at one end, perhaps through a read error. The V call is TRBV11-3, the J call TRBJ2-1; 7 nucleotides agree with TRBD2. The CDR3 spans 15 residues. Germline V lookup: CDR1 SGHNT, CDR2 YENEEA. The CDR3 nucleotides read TGTGCCAGCAGCTTTAGCGGGCACTCCTACAATGAGCTGTTCTTC. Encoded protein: CASSFSGHSYNELFF.

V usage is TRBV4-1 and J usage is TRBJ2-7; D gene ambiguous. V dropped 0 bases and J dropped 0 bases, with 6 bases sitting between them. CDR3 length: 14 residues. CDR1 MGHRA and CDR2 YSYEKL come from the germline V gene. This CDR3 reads CASSQDPRSYEQYF. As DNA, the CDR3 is TGCGCCAGCAGCCAAGATCCCCGCTCCTACGAGCAGTACTTC.

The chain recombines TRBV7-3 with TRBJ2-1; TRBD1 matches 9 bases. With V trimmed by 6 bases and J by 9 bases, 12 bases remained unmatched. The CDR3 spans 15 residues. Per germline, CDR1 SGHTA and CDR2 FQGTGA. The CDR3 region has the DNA TGTGCCAGCAGTTTTTCCGGACAGGGGCGTCGTGAGCAGTTCTTC. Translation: CASSFSGQGRREQFF.

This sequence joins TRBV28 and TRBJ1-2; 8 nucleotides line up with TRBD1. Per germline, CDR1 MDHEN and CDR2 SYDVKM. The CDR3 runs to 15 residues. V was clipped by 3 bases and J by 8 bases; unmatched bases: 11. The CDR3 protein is CASSLAGTGIVGYTF. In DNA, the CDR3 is TGTGCCAGCAGTTTGGCAGGGACAGGTATAGTGGGCTACACCTTC.

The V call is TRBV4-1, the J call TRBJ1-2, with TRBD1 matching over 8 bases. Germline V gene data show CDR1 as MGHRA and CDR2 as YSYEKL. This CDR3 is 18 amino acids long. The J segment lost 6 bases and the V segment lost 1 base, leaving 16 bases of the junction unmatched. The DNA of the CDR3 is TGCGCCAGCAGCCAAGTTGAAAATCAAGACAGGGGTAGAGATGGCTACACCTTC. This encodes CASSQVENQDRGRDGYTF.

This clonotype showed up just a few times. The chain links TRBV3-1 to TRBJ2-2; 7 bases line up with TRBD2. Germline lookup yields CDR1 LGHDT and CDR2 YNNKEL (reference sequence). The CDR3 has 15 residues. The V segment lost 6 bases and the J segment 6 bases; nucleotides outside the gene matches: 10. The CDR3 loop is CASSRGLDGAGELFF. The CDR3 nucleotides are TGTGCCAGCAGTCGCGGACTAGATGGTGCCGGGGAGCTGTTTTTT.

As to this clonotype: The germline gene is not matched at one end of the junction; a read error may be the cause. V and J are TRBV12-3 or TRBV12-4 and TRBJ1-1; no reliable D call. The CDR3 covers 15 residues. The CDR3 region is CASSPWGYPNTEAFF. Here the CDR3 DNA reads TGTGCCAGCAGCCCCTGGGGATACCCCAACACGGAAGCTTTCTTT.

CDR3: CASSSTGPQHF. The CDR3 coding sequence is TGTGCCAGCAGTTCTACAGGGCCCCAGCATTTT. The genes are TRBV12-3 or TRBV12-4 and TRBJ1-5; TRBD1 might be the D (5 bases). V shed 4 bases and J shed 9 bases, with 7 bases lying between them. The CDR3 runs 11 residues.

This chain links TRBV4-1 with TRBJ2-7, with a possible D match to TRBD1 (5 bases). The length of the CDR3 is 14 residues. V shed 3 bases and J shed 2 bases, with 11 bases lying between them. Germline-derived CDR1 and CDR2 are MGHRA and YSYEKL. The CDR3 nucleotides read TGCGCCAGCAGCCATCCCGACAGAGCCTACGAGCAGTACTTC. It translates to CASSHPDRAYEQYF.

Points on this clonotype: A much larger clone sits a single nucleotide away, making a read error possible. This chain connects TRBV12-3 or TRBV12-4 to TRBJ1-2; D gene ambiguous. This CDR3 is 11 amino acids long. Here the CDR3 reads CASSLGAGYSF. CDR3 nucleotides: TGTGCCAGCAGTTTAGGGGCCGGCTACTCCTTC.

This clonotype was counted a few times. This CDR3 is CASSLSRDREYF. CDR3 DNA sequence: TGTGCCAGCAGTTTAAGCCGGGACAGGGAGTACTTC. The genes are TRBV28 and TRBJ2-7, with TRBD1 identical over 9 bases. V shed 2 bases, J shed 11 bases, and the junction held 4 bases outside the gene matches. CDR3 length: 12 amino acids. Germline V gene data show CDR1 as MDHEN and CDR2 as SYDVKM.

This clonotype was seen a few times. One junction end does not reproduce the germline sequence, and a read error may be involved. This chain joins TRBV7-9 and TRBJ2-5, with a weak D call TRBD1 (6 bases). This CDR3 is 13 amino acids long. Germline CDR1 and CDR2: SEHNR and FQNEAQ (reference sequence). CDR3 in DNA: TGTGCCAGCACCTTAGAGGGGGAAGAGACCCAGTACTTC. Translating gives CASTLEGEETQYF. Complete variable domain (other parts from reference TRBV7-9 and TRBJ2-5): DTGVSQNPRHKITKRGQNVTFRCDPISEHNRLYWYRQTLGQGPEFLTYFQNEAQLEKSRLLSDRFSAERPKGSFSTLEIQRTEQGDSAMYLCASTLEGEETQYFGPGTRLLVL.

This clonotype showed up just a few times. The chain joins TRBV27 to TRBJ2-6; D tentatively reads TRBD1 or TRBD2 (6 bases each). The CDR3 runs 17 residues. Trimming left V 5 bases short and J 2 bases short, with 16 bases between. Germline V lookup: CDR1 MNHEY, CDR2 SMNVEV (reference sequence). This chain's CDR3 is CASSPGWGATGANVLTF. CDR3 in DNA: TGTGCCAGCAGTCCTGGATGGGGGGCCACTGGGGCCAACGTCCTGACTTTC.

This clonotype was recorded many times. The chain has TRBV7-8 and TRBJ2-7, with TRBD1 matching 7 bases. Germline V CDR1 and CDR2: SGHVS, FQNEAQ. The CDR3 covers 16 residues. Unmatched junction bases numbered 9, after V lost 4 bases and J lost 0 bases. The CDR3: CASSSPRDSGSYEQYF. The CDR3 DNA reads TGTGCCAGCAGCTCCCCCCGGGACAGCGGCTCCTACGAGCAGTACTTC.

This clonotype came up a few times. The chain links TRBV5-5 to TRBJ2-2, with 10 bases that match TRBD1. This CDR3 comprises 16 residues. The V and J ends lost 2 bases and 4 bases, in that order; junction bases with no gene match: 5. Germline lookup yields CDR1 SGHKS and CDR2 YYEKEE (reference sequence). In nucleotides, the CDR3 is TGTGCCAGCAGCTTAGGACAGGGGGATCGCACCGGGGAGCTGTTTTTT. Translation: CASSLGQGDRTGELFF.

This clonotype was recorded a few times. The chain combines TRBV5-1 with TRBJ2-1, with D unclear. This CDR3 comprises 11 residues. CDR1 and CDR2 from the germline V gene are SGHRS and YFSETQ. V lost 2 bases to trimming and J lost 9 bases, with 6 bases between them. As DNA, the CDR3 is TGCGCCAGCAGCTTCACGGGTGAGCAGTTCTTC. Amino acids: CASSFTGEQFF.

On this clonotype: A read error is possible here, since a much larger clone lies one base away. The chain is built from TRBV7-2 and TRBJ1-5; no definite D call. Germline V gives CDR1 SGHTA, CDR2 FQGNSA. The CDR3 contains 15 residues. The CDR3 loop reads CASSLEADSNQSQHF. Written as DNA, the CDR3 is TGTGCCAGCAGCTTAGAGGCAGATAGCAATCAGTCCCAGCATTTT.

The CDR3 bases are TGCGCCAGCAGCTGGGGACTAGCTCATCAAGAGACCCAGTACTTC. It translates to CASSWGLAHQETQYF. The chain joins TRBV5-1 to TRBJ2-5; 9 bases map to TRBD2. With 3 bases clipped from V and 2 bases from J, the junction kept 5 bases outside the gene matches. The CDR3 is 15 residues long. Germline assignment: CDR1 SGHRS and CDR2 YFSETQ.

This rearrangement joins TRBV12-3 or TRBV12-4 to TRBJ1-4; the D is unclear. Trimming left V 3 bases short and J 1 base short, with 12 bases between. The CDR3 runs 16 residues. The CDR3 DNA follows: TGTGCCAGCAGTTTCGGGCAGACCCTAACTAATGAAAAACTGTTTTTT. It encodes CASSFGQTLTNEKLFF.